These 16 T cell receptor beta chains were sequenced from one sample in a study of blood T cell repertoires in COVID-19. Some clones are missing from TCRdb's copy, which holds only in-frame ones; the method was immunoSEQ multiplex PCR. Among approximately 31,000 clones listed, about 90% were seen once. The sequenced material came from peripheral blood. Source of these receptors: a human donor with active COVID-19. The donor label of this sample is uncertain.

The chain recombines TRBV7-2 with TRBJ2-5, with TRBD1 matching over 11 bases. The V and J ends lost 1 base and 5 bases, in that order; junction bases with no gene match: 3. Germline CDR1 SGHTA, CDR2 FQGNSA. CDR3 size: 15 residues. The CDR3 loop is CASSLGTGGWETQYF. The CDR3 bases are TGTGCCAGCAGCTTAGGGACAGGGGGCTGGGAGACCCAGTACTTC.

The rearrangement links TRBV19 to TRBJ2-7, with TRBD2 as a possible D gene (6 bases). The CDR3 has 12 amino acids. In germline, CDR1 is LNHDA, CDR2 SQIVND (reference sequence). V lost 8 bases, J lost 4 bases, and 12 bases lay in between. The CDR3 nucleotides are TGTGCCAGTTCGGGACTTCAATACGAGCAGTACTTC. Translated: CASSGLQYEQYF.

This clone is termed medium-sized. The CDR3 nucleotides are TGTGCCAGCAGTGCCCAGGCAGGGAAAACCTACGAGCAGTACTTC. It encodes CASSAQAGKTYEQYF. V gene TRBV2 combines with J gene TRBJ2-7, with a tentative D call TRBD1 (5 bases). V shed 4 bases and J shed 2 bases, with 15 bases lying between them. The CDR3 runs to 15 residues. Per germline, CDR1 SNHLY and CDR2 FYNNEI.

The CDR3 nucleotides are TGCGCCAGCAGCTTGGAACAGGGCGCAGATACGCAGTATTTT. Translated, it gives CASSLEQGADTQYF. The V gene is TRBV5-1, the J gene TRBJ2-3; D is possibly TRBD1 (6 bases). Germline V gene lookup returns CDR1 SGHRS and CDR2 YFSETQ. Trimming took off 0 bases at V and 4 bases at J, with 9 bases between the two ends. The length of the CDR3 is 14 residues.

The genes are TRBV28 and TRBJ2-1, with 11 bases matching TRBD1. The CDR3 extends over 15 amino acids. The germline gives CDR1 MDHEN, CDR2 SYDVKM. The junction had 6 bases not matched to a gene; V was cut back by 4 bases and J by 7 bases. The CDR3 nucleotides are TGTGCCAGCAGTTCCGGGACAGGGGGAATTAATGAGCAGTTCTTC. Translation gives CASSSGTGGINEQFF.

This chain connects TRBV5-4 to TRBJ2-3; 11 bases align to TRBD2. Germline V lookup: CDR1 SGHNT, CDR2 YYREEE (reference sequence). The CDR3 covers 16 residues. Trimming cost V 5 bases and J 5 bases; bases outside gene matches: 10. The CDR3 sequence: CASRSLTSGIGDTQYF. The CDR3 DNA follows: TGTGCCAGCAGGTCCCTGACTAGCGGGATAGGAGATACGCAGTATTTT. The entire variable domain, with the rest obtained from reference TRBV5-4 and TRBJ2-3, is as follows: ETGVTQSPTHLIKTRGQQVTLRCSSQSGHNTVSWYQQALGQGPQFIFQYYREEENGRGNFPPRFSGLQFPNYSSELNVNALELDDSALYLCASRSLTSGIGDTQYFGPGTRLTVL.

The chain couples TRBV9 to TRBJ2-5; tentative D call: TRBD2 (6 bases). Germline CDR1 is SGDLS and CDR2 is YYNGEE. The CDR3 is 14 residues long. With 2 bases removed from V and 6 bases from J, the gap between germline ends came to 14 bases. The CDR3 region has the DNA TGTGCCAGCAGCGTCGGGGGTAGCCCAAAGACCCAGTACTTC. It is translated as CASSVGGSPKTQYF.

CDR3: CASSSLAGLGLEQYF. Here the CDR3 DNA reads TGTGCCAGCAGTTCTCTAGCGGGTCTGGGGCTCGAGCAGTACTTC. The chain recombines TRBV6-5 with TRBJ2-7; the match to TRBD2 covers 8 bases. CDR1 is MNHEY and CDR2 is SVGAGI in the germline V gene. This CDR3 spans 15 amino acids. V gave up 4 bases and J gave up 6 bases; unmatched junction bases: 11.

The rearrangement links TRBV27 to TRBJ2-2; 12 bases agree with TRBD2. The germline V gene encodes CDR1 MNHEY and CDR2 SMNVEV (reference sequence). Trimming took 5 bases from V and 6 from J; bases not matched to a gene: 4. CDR3 length: 15 residues. The CDR3: CASSRLAGAAGELFF. The CDR3 DNA follows: TGTGCCAGCAGTAGACTAGCGGGGGCGGCCGGGGAGCTGTTTTTT.

This clone was observed once. The chain uses TRBV5-1 and TRBJ2-7; 13 bases are a match to TRBD2. The junction had 8 bases not matched to a gene; V was cut back by 4 bases and J by 4 bases. The CDR3 is 16 amino acids. Germline V CDR1 and CDR2: SGHRS, YFSETQ. The CDR3 protein is CASSAPGTSGIYEQYF. DNA of the CDR3: TGCGCCAGCAGCGCCCCTGGGACTAGCGGGATATACGAGCAGTACTTC.

The V gene is TRBV19, the J gene TRBJ2-4; 7 positions agree with TRBD2. J was trimmed by 3 bases and V by 6 bases; bases with no gene match: 8. Germline V CDR1 and CDR2: LNHDA, SQIVND (reference sequence). This CDR3 is 15 amino acids long. CDR3 amino acids: CASSRLAGDKNIQYF. CDR3 DNA: TGTGCCAGTAGCCGATTAGCGGGCGACAAAAACATTCAGTACTTC.

The CDR3 here is CASSPPSGTSLSSYNEQFF. The CDR3 region has the DNA TGTGCCAGCTCACCTCCAAGCGGGACTAGCCTCTCCTCCTACAATGAGCAGTTCTTC. The chain is built from TRBV18 and TRBJ2-1; 9 bases fit TRBD2. After removal of 3 bases from V and 0 bases from J, the junction contained 12 bases not matched to a gene. CDR3 size: 19 residues. Germline V gene sequence: CDR1 KGHSH, CDR2 LQKENI. Full variable domain (rest looked up from reference TRBV18 and TRBJ2-1): NAGVMQNPRHLVRRRGQEARLRCSPMKGHSHVYWYRQLPEEGLKFMVYLQKENIIDESGMPKERFSAEFPKEGPSILRIQQVVRGDSAAYFCASSPPSGTSLSSYNEQFFGPGTRLTVL.

The J gene is TRBJ1-1, the V gene TRBV24-1; 7 bases match TRBD1. Per germline, CDR1 KGHDR and CDR2 SFDVKD. V lost 2 bases and J lost 0; bases outside the gene matches: 2. The CDR3 contains 15 residues. The CDR3 DNA reads TGTGCCACCAGTGATTACAGGGGATTGAACACTGAAGCTTTCTTT. Its protein product is CATSDYRGLNTEAFF.

The chain has TRBV3-1 (or the pseudogene TRBV3-2) and TRBJ2-5, with 9 positions matching TRBD1. V dropped 0 bases and J dropped 4; count of bases not matched to a gene: 9. Germline loops: CDR1 LGHDT, CDR2 YNNKEL (reference sequence). The CDR3 is 17 amino acids. CDR3 nucleotide sequence: TGTGCCAGCAGCCAAGAGGGGACAGGGACAGGAGGAGAGACCCAGTACTTC. It codes for CASSQEGTGTGGETQYF.

The chain recombines TRBV1 with TRBJ1-1; TRBD1, as called in the table, went unchecked against the DNA. TRBV1 is designated a pseudogene. CDR3 size: 17 residues. This CDR3 is CTSSQHHPGQGETEAFF. As DNA, the CDR3 is TGCACCAGCAGCCAACACCATCCGGGACAGGGTGAGACTGAAGCTTTCTTT.

The chain combines TRBV27 with TRBJ1-2; weak D call: TRBD1 (6 bases). The CDR3 covers 15 residues. The germline CDR1 and CDR2 sequences are MNHEY and SMNVEV (reference sequence). V lost 6 bases to trimming and J lost 7 bases, with 21 bases between them. The CDR3 loop is CASRMGKDRGIGYTF. The CDR3 DNA is TGTGCCAGCAGGATGGGGAAGGACAGAGGTATTGGCTACACCTTC.